This TCR beta chain comes out of a study of blood T cells in healthy people across ages (dated by TCRdb to about 2015). Notes on the research overall: Template switching captured roughly one uniquely barcoded TCR beta cDNA molecule per two T cells in model experiments. To avoid experimental bias, donors of different ages were distributed randomly across sequencing lanes. The study measured age-related changes in TCR beta repertoire diversity using deep sequencing normalized with unique cDNA molecular identifiers. Using the same blood draw, the study looked at two additional independent replicas of 1 million unique cDNA reads for two donors, one aged 18 to 30 and the other aged 80 or older. Donors were grouped into four age groups: young (average about 15 years), middle-aged (roughly 38), aged (62) and long-lived (around 80). Broad study findings and their caveats: Compared with the aged group, the long-lived group had more naive CD4+ T cells, fewer expanded clones and increased TCR diversity, a pattern suggesting age selection. Because donor CMV infection status was unknown, age-related changes in expanded clonotypes were potentially confounded. Bulk unsorted PBMC profiling prevented conclusive comparison of naive and antigen-experienced compartments. Observed TCR beta diversity per million T cells fell roughly linearly with age, and a significant reduction was already apparent by age approximately 40. Estimates of total diversity from one million sequenced T cells were regarded as lower bounds and underestimates. There was a strong correlation between observed TCR beta diversity and the percentage of naive T cells measured by flow cytometry.

Donors were approximately 42 systemically healthy Caucasian individuals from Russia aged roughly 6 to 90 years. About 9.6 milliliters of peripheral blood were collected from each donor into EDTA-treated Vacutainer tubes. Ficoll-Paque density-gradient centrifugation was used to isolate PBMCs, with at least 6.5 million obtained per sample. Trizol reagent was used to extract total RNA from PBMCs, with at least 5.5 micrograms per sample. Naive CD45RAhigh/CD27high T cell percentages were measured by flow cytometry on a PBMC aliquot from every donor. Turning to this clonotype: Its recognized antigen is unknown. No much larger clone is present one base from it, and per-base qualities are unavailable.

The germline V gene (reference sequence) sets CDR1 to DFQATT and CDR2 to SNEGSKA. Measured from the cysteine to the phenylalanine, the CDR3 is 13 residues long. Only the CDR3 DNA stays, 39 bases, in frame from base 1. Here V drops 1 base and J drops 4 bases, and the junction holds 3 bases not matched to any gene. Library prep was done by 5' RACE. The instrument was an Illumina HiSeq 2500. A second PCR of roughly 7 to 12 cycles was run with a J-beta primer mix and a sample-barcoded 5' primer. A template-switch 5' adaptor carrying 12 random nucleotides introduced a unique molecular identifier onto each TCR beta cDNA molecule. At least 3 million CDR3-containing paired-end reads were obtained from each sample. First-strand cDNA was synthesized from all RNA with the Mint cDNA synthesis kit, primed by a TRBC-specific oligonucleotide. After uracil-DNA glycosylase treatment, a first 18-cycle PCR used universal primers M1SS and BC2_uni_R on all cDNA. In the paper's pipeline: Each sample was normalized by randomly selecting 1 million high-quality reads, each carrying a distinct molecular identifier. Instead of being binned into consensus sequences, reads with shared molecular identifiers were discarded. CDR3 identification, clonotype clustering and error correction used MiTCR with a Q25 quality threshold and the strictest error-elimination algorithm. A nonparametric unseen species model with Euler transformation was used to estimate a lower bound on total TCR beta diversity. Through fastp at Q25 and MiXCR, TCRdb rebuilt clones from the public reads, retaining in-frame beta chains. Every distinct CDR3 protein forms one entry, paired with its most common genes and DNA. TCRdb, not the authors, supplied the V and J calls. The sample table contains 1.5 million to 2 million distinct CDR3 sequences; only one count was recorded for roughly 27% of them. The ten biggest clones cover roughly 8% of the sample.

The origin of this receptor is a woman in her 30s in good health. The V gene is TRBV20-1 and the J gene is TRBJ1-1, and 7 bases in between align with TRBD1. The sample taken for sequencing was blood. The sequenced DNA is TGCAGTGCTAGAGTTCCAGGGGGCACTGAAGCTTTCTTT. Protein translation: CSARVPGGTEAFF.